This TCR beta chain came from a study of Ad26.COV2.S vaccination and SARS-CoV-2 variants. Libraries were prepared by immunoSEQ multiplex PCR; TCRdb keeps only in-frame clonotypes and omits some of them. The data hold more than 120,000 clones, with 86% observed a single time. V shed 2 bases and J shed 3 bases, with 5 bases lying between them. The CDR3 loop spans 12 amino acids. Germline V gene data show CDR1 as SEHNR and CDR2 as FQNEAQ (reference sequence). The source is a human donor who had recovered from COVID-19. Sample: peripheral blood, taken after recovery from COVID-19. The V call is TRBV7-9, the J call TRBJ2-7; D is ambiguous. CDR3 in amino acids: CASSLMDYEQYF. CDR3 DNA: TGTGCCAGCAGCTTAATGGACTACGAGCAGTACTTC.